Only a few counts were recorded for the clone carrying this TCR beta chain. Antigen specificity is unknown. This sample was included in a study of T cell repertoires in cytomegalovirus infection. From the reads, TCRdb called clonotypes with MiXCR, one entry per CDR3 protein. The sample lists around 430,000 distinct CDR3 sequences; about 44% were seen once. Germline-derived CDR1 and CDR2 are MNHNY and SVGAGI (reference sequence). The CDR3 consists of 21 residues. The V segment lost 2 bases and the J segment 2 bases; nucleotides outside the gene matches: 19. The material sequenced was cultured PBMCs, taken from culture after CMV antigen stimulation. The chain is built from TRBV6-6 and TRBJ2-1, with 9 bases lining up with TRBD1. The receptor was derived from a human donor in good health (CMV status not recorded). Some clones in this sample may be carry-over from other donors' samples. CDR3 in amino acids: CASSYDPLTGGGRAAYNEQFF. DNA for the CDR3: TGTGCCAGCAGTTACGATCCACTTACAGGGGGCGGGAGAGCCGCCTACAATGAGCAGTTCTTC.